These 27 T cell receptor beta chains were all obtained from the same sample, sequenced in a study of blood T cell repertoires in COVID-19. Only in-frame clones appear in the TCRdb table, and some are missing; sequencing was by immunoSEQ multiplex PCR. The sample records over 90,000 clones, more than 70% being singletons. Sequenced: peripheral blood. These receptors all come from a human donor in a cohort sampled during active COVID-19.

The rearrangement joins TRBV9 to TRBJ2-3; 9 positions agree with TRBD1. Germline trimming cut 4 bases from V and 1 base from J; bases unmatched to any gene: 7. There are 16 residues in the CDR3. The germline CDR1 and CDR2 sequences are SGDLS and YYNGEE. The CDR3 is CASSPSTGGGTDTQYF. CDR3 in DNA: TGTGCCAGCAGCCCCAGCACAGGGGGCGGCACAGATACGCAGTATTTT.

The V call is TRBV20-1, the J call TRBJ2-6; TRBD2 might be the D (5 bases). Germline V gives CDR1 DFQATT, CDR2 SNEGSKA (reference sequence). The CDR3 contains 11 residues. V lost 6 bases, J lost 7 bases, and 7 bases lay in between. CDR3 DNA: TGCAGTGCACTAGGAGCCAACGTCCTGACTTTC. Translating it yields CSALGANVLTF.

This chain uses TRBV11-2 with TRBJ2-7; a possible D gene is TRBD2 (5 bases). The CDR3 is 16 residues long. Trimming stripped 2 bases from V and 2 bases from J, with 16 bases between. Per the germline V gene, CDR1 is SGHAT and CDR2 is FQNNGV. The DNA for the CDR3 is TGTGCCAGCAGCTTAAATCCCGGCGGGCGGGCCTACGAGCAGTACTTC. Amino acids: CASSLNPGGRAYEQYF.

The chain is built from TRBV5-1 and TRBJ2-3; 8 nucleotides agree with TRBD2. Germline V gene lookup returns CDR1 SGHRS and CDR2 YFSETQ. The CDR3 is 15 residues long. Trimming removed 0 bases from V and 7 bases from J; junction bases left unmatched: 7. This CDR3 is CASSLGASGPHTQYF. The CDR3 DNA follows: TGCGCCAGCAGCTTGGGGGCTAGCGGGCCGCATACGCAGTATTTT. The whole variable domain, remainder taken from reference TRBV5-1 and TRBJ2-3, is KAGVTQTPRYLIKTRGQQVTLSCSPISGHRSVSWYQQTPGQGLQFLFEYFSETQRNKGNFPGRFSGRQFSNSRSEMNVSTLELGDSALYLCASSLGASGPHTQYFGPGTRLTVL.

This clone was seen only once. The chain combines TRBV18 with TRBJ2-1, with D perhaps TRBD2 (6 bases). This CDR3 comprises 12 residues. Germline assignment: CDR1 KGHSH and CDR2 LQKENI. V was clipped by 2 bases and J by 10 bases, with 9 bases between them. The CDR3 sequence: CASSPAGWEQFF. DNA of the CDR3: TGTGCCAGCTCACCAGCGGGATGGGAGCAGTTCTTC.

The chain links TRBV7-2 to TRBJ2-1; 9 bases match TRBD2. In germline, CDR1 is SGHTA, CDR2 FQGNSA. The CDR3 length is 15 residues. Trimming took 5 bases from V and 5 from J; bases not matched to a gene: 7. CDR3 loop: CASSPGLALNNEQFF. The CDR3 nucleotides read TGTGCCAGCAGCCCAGGACTAGCGCTAAACAATGAGCAGTTCTTC.

V gene TRBV5-4 combines with J gene TRBJ1-6, with D possibly matching TRBD1 (6 bases). Germline-derived CDR1 and CDR2 are SGHNT and YYREEE (reference sequence). CDR3 size: 14 residues. V was clipped by 1 base and J by 7 bases, with 9 bases between them. The CDR3, as DNA: TGTGCCAGCAGCTTGCAACAGGGAAATTCACCCCTCCACTTT. This translates into CASSLQQGNSPLHF.

The chain is built from TRBV18 and TRBJ2-6; 9 nucleotides line up with TRBD1. Losses at the gene ends were 3 bases for V and 0 bases for J; bases not matched to a gene: 6. Germline V CDR1 and CDR2: KGHSH, LQKENI. This CDR3 comprises 18 residues. DNA of the CDR3: TGTGCCAGCTCACCGCCGGGACAGGGTTACTCTGGGGCCAACGTCCTGACTTTC. It translates to CASSPPGQGYSGANVLTF.

This chain uses TRBV2 with TRBJ1-5, with no clear D. The germline V gene encodes CDR1 SNHLY and CDR2 FYNNEI. V was cut by 7 bases and J by 0 bases, with 13 bases left in between. This CDR3 contains 15 residues. CDR3 sequence reads: CASTREEHSNQPQHF. The CDR3 nucleotides are TGTGCCAGCACCCGAGAGGAACATAGCAATCAGCCCCAGCATTTT.

The V call is TRBV12-3 or TRBV12-4, the J call TRBJ1-6; D gene ambiguous. The germline V and J ends were trimmed by 6 bases and 13 bases, with 13 bases remaining between them. This CDR3 has 12 amino acids. CDR3 in DNA: TGTGCCAGCAGCCGACTTAGTAGGCCCCTCCACTTT. Protein: CASSRLSRPLHF.

This clone is medium-sized (0.01 to 0.1%) in the sample. The chain recombines TRBV6-5 with TRBJ2-5, with D possibly being TRBD1 (5 bases). CDR1 is MNHEY and CDR2 is SVGAGI in the germline V gene. There are 14 residues in the CDR3. The germline V and J ends were trimmed by 7 bases and 4 bases, with 16 bases remaining between them. This CDR3 reads CASTPGRGGETQYF. The DNA of the CDR3 is TGTGCCAGCACCCCAGGTAGGGGCGGAGAGACCCAGTACTTC.

This rearrangement joins TRBV25-1 to TRBJ2-7; no clear D gene. The V gene lost 6 bases and the J gene lost 0 bases, with 9 bases spanning the gap. CDR1 and CDR2 (germline): MGHDK, SYGVNS. The CDR3 totals 13 residues. The CDR3 region has the DNA TGTGCCAGCAGAACTGAGAGCTCCTACGAGCAGTACTTC. Encoded protein: CASRTESSYEQYF.

The CDR3 protein is CASSYRGSEAFF. In nucleotides, the CDR3 is TGTGCCAGTAGTTACAGGGGGTCTGAAGCTTTCTTT. The rearrangement uses TRBV19 and TRBJ1-1, with 8 bases that match TRBD1. CDR1 LNHDA and CDR2 SQIVND come from the germline V gene (reference sequence). CDR3 length equals 12 residues. Trimming at V came to 5 bases and at J to 6 bases, leaving 2 bases not matched to a gene.

The rearrangement uses TRBV7-2 and TRBJ2-5, with 7 nucleotides matching TRBD1. This CDR3 region has 13 residues. In germline, CDR1 is SGHTA, CDR2 FQGNSA. The V gene end was trimmed by 5 bases and the J gene end by 2 bases; junction bases not matched to a gene: 2. This CDR3 is CASSRDRQETQYF. In DNA form, the CDR3 reads TGTGCCAGCAGCCGGGACAGACAAGAGACCCAGTACTTC.

The gene calls are TRBV9 and TRBJ2-2; 10 bases map to TRBD2. The CDR3 is 15 residues long. With V trimmed by 0 bases and J by 6 bases, 2 bases remained unmatched. Per the germline V gene, CDR1 is SGDLS and CDR2 is YYNGEE. In nucleotides, the CDR3 is TGTGCCAGCAGCGTAGACCTAGCGGGAGCCGGGGAGCTGTTTTTT. It codes for CASSVDLAGAGELFF. Complete variable domain (other parts from reference TRBV9 and TRBJ2-2): DSGVTQTPKHLITATGQRVTLRCSPRSGDLSVYWYQQSLDQGLQFLIQYYNGEERAKGNILERFSAQQFPDLHSELNLSSLELGDSALYFCASSVDLAGAGELFFGEGSRLTVL.

The chain uses TRBV18 and TRBJ2-7; 9 bases are shared with TRBD2. The CDR3 extends over 15 amino acids. The junction had 9 bases not matched to a gene; V was cut back by 3 bases and J by 6 bases. Germline V CDR1 and CDR2: KGHSH, LQKENI. CDR3 loop: CASSPSSGARAEQYF. CDR3 nucleotide sequence: TGTGCCAGCTCACCCTCTAGCGGGGCCCGAGCCGAGCAGTACTTC.

The rearrangement joins TRBV5-1 to TRBJ1-5; TRBD1 agrees at 7 bases. The germline V gene has CDR1 SGHRS and CDR2 YFSETQ. V lost 0 bases, J lost 2 bases, and 5 bases stayed unmatched. There are 16 residues in the CDR3. CDR3 amino acids: CASSLGGQVGNQPQHF. The CDR3 nucleotides read TGCGCCAGCAGCTTGGGCGGACAGGTCGGCAATCAGCCCCAGCATTTT.

This chain connects TRBV11-2 to TRBJ2-7; TRBD1 agrees at 8 bases. V dropped 0 bases and J dropped 6; count of bases not matched to a gene: 22. CDR1 is SGHAT and CDR2 is FQNNGV in the germline V gene. The CDR3 has 20 amino acids. In nucleotides, the CDR3 is TGTGCCAGCAGCTTAGAGACGGCGGTATTCCGAGCGGGCAGGGGGCTCGAGCAGTACTTC. Encoded protein: CASSLETAVFRAGRGLEQYF.

The rearrangement joins TRBV27 to TRBJ2-7; 7 positions agree with TRBD2. The trim removed 3 bases at V and 3 bases at J, leaving 5 bases unmatched. Looked up from germline, CDR1 is MNHEY and CDR2 is SMNVEV (reference sequence). This CDR3 has 14 amino acids. In nucleotides, the CDR3 is TGTGCCAGCAGTTTGAAGGAGCGGGGCTACGAGCAGTACTTC. Its protein product is CASSLKERGYEQYF.

V usage is TRBV7-9 and J usage is TRBJ2-7; 8 bases are shared with TRBD2. The CDR3 consists of 14 residues. Germline values: CDR1 SEHNR, CDR2 FQNEAQ (reference sequence). The J segment lost 2 bases and the V segment lost 5 bases, leaving 5 bases of the junction unmatched. CDR3 region: CASSPGRVPYEQYF. CDR3 bases: TGTGCCAGCAGCCCCGGGAGGGTCCCCTACGAGCAGTACTTC.

The chain couples TRBV2 to TRBJ2-7, with 7 bases fitting TRBD2. Trimming at V came to 6 bases and at J to 4 bases, leaving 21 bases not matched to a gene. The germline CDR1 and CDR2 sequences are SNHLY and FYNNEI. The CDR3 is 18 residues long. CDR3 region: CASRGPDGLGRGKYEQYF. In DNA form, the CDR3 reads TGTGCCAGCAGGGGCCCAGACGGACTAGGCCGAGGTAAATACGAGCAGTACTTC.

This chain links TRBV6-5 with TRBJ1-5; D possibly corresponds to TRBD1 (6 bases). Germline values: CDR1 MNHEY, CDR2 SVGAGI. The CDR3 contains 16 residues. Trimming shortened V by 4 bases and J by 4 bases, and 17 bases separated the two germline ends. DNA of the CDR3: TGTGCCAGCAGTTCGACCCGGGACACCCAAAATCAGCCCCAGCATTTT. As protein: CASSSTRDTQNQPQHF.

The V and J genes are TRBV18 and TRBJ1-5; the match to TRBD1 covers 8 bases. The length of the CDR3 is 14 residues. The germline CDR1 and CDR2 sequences are KGHSH and LQKENI. The junction had 12 bases not matched to a gene; V was cut back by 3 bases and J by 14 bases. In DNA, the CDR3 is TGTGCCAGCTCACCGGACCCCAGGGGGCAGGGAAAGCATTTT. This encodes CASSPDPRGQGKHF. Drawing the rest from reference TRBV18 and TRBJ1-5, the complete variable domain is NAGVMQNPRHLVRRRGQEARLRCSPMKGHSHVYWYRQLPEEGLKFMVYLQKENIIDESGMPKERFSAEFPKEGPSILRIQQVVRGDSAAYFCASSPDPRGQGKHFGDGTRLSIL.

The chain uses TRBV3-1 (or the pseudogene TRBV3-2) and TRBJ2-7; maybe TRBD1 (6 bases). This CDR3 has 15 residues. The ends were cut back, 5 bases at V and 3 bases at J, with 17 bases in the middle. CDR1 and CDR2 from the germline V gene are LGHDT and YNNKEL (reference sequence). The CDR3 is CASSLPGAGFYEQYF. CDR3 DNA: TGTGCCAGCAGCTTACCAGGGGCAGGGTTCTACGAGCAGTACTTC.

This chain connects TRBV18 to TRBJ1-2; 8 nucleotides match TRBD1. CDR3 length: 14 amino acids. The trim removed 3 bases at V and 3 bases at J, leaving 3 bases unmatched. Germline V gives CDR1 KGHSH, CDR2 LQKENI. CDR3 nucleotide sequence: TGTGCCAGCTCACCGACAGGGGCTGACTATGGCTACACCTTC. Its protein product is CASSPTGADYGYTF.

This chain links TRBV5-1 with TRBJ2-7, with 7 bases lining up with TRBD1. V shed 0 bases and J 7 bases; nucleotides not matched to a gene: 13. Germline V lookup: CDR1 SGHRS, CDR2 YFSETQ. The CDR3 loop spans 16 amino acids. The CDR3 nucleotides are TGCGCCAGCAGCTTGGCCGGTGCAAACAGGGGTTTGGAGCAGTACTTC. Protein sequence: CASSLAGANRGLEQYF.

The V and J genes are TRBV25-1 and TRBJ1-4, with a weak D call TRBD1 (5 bases). CDR3 size: 13 residues. Germline loops: CDR1 MGHDK, CDR2 SYGVNS. V was trimmed by 7 bases and J by 6 bases, leaving 12 bases between them. The CDR3 sequence: CASNQGVYEKLFF. The DNA of the CDR3 is TGTGCCAGCAACCAGGGCGTGTATGAAAAACTGTTTTTT. The full variable domain, rest sourced from reference TRBV25-1 and TRBJ1-4, is EADIYQTPRYLVIGTGKKITLECSQTMGHDKMYWYQQDPGMELHLIHYSYGVNSTEKGDLSSESTVSRIRTEHFPLTLESARPSHTSQYLCASNQGVYEKLFFGSGTQLSVL.